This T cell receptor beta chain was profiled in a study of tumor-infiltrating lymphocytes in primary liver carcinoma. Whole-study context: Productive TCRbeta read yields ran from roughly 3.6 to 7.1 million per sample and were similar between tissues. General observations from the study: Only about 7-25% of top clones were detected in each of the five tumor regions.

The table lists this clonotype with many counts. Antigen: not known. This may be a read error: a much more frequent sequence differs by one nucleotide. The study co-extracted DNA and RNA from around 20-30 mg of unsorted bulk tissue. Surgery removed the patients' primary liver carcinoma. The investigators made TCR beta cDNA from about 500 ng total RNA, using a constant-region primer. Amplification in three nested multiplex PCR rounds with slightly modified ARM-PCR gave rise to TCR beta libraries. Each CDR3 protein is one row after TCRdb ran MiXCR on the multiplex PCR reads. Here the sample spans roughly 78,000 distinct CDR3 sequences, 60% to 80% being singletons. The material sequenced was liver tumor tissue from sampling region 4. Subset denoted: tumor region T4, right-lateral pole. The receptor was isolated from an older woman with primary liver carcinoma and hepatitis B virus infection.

The CDR3 DNA follows: TGTGCCAGCAGTGACAGCTCTGGGGCCAGCGTCCTGACTTTC. Its translation is CASSDSSGASVLTF. The chain combines TRBV6-1 with TRBJ2-6, with a weak D call TRBD1 (5 bases). The CDR3 spans 14 residues. Germline lookup yields CDR1 MNHNS and CDR2 SASEGT.